The T cell receptor (beta chain) under discussion was sequenced for a study of blood T cell repertoires in COVID-19. Study-level background: Some COVID-19 samples were acute and others convalescent; all came from the United States, Italy and Spain. Sample material is recorded as cDNA or gDNA derived from T cells, B-cell-depleted T cells, or PBMCs.

This table comes from immunoSEQ multiplex PCR, and its TCRdb copy is limited to in-frame clones, with some not included. Of about 190,000 clones in the sample, roughly 80% were seen once. Sequenced material: peripheral blood. The TCR comes from a woman aged 45-65 years with acute or convalescent COVID-19.

CDR3 region: CASSLRPTGEGIEQFF. CDR3 DNA: TGTGCCAGCAGCTTGAGACCGACAGGGGAAGGAATTGAGCAGTTCTTC. The V call is TRBV5-5, the J call TRBJ2-1; 8 bases fit TRBD1. The germline gives CDR1 SGHKS, CDR2 YYEKEE (reference sequence). V lost 1 base to trimming and J lost 9 bases; unmatched junction nucleotides: 12. This CDR3 has 16 amino acids.